This TCR beta chain is drawn from a study of cytomegalovirus exposure and HLA in healthy donors. The PCR used 60 Vbeta and 13 Jbeta primers. Clones were read by immunoSEQ multiplex PCR, and TCRdb kept only the in-frame ones, dropping some. The data hold some 95,000 clones, with roughly 79% observed a single time. The germline V gene has CDR1 LGHNA and CDR2 YSLEER. The V and J ends lost 0 bases and 3 bases respectively, with 11 bases between them. The CDR3 runs 15 residues. The sequence was collected from a woman in her thirties or forties in good health and CMV-seronegative. The source material was PBMCs. The genes are TRBV4-3 and TRBJ1-1, with D possibly being TRBD1 (5 bases). The CDR3 is CASSQDRDWYTEAFF. The CDR3 region has the DNA TGCGCCAGCAGCCAAGACAGGGACTGGTACACTGAAGCTTTCTTT.